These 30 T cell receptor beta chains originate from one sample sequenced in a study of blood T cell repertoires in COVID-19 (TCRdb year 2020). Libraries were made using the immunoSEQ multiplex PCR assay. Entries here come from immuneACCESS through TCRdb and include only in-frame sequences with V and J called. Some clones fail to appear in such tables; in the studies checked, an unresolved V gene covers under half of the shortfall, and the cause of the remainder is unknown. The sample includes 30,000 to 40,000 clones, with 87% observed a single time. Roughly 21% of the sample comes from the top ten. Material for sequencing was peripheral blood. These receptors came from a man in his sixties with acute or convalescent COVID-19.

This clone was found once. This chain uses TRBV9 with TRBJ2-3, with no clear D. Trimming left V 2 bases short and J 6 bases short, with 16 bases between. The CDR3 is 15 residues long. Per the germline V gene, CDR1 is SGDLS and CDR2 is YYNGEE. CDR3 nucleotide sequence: TGTGCCAGCAGCGTGATTGGTGGCCAGTCCGATACGCAGTATTTT. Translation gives CASSVIGGQSDTQYF.

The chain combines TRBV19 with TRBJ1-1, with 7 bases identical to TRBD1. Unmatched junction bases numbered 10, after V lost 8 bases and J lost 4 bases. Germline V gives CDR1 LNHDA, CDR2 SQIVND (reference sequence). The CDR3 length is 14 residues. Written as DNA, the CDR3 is TGTGCCAGTGGCCGACAGGGATGGGGCACTGAAGCTTTCTTT. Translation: CASGRQGWGTEAFF.

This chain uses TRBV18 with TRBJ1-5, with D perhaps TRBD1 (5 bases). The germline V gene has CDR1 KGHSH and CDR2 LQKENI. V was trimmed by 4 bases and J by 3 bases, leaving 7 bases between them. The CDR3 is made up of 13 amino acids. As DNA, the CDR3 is TGTGCCAGCTCACAAGGGGACAATCAGCCCCAGCATTTT. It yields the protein CASSQGDNQPQHF.

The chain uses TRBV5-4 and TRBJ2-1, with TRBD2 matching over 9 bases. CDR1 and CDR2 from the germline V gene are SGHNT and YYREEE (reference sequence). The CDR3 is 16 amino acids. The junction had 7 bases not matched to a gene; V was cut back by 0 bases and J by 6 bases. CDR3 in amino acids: CASSLDSLAGFNEQFF. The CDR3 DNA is TGTGCCAGCAGCTTGGACAGCCTAGCGGGATTCAATGAGCAGTTCTTC.

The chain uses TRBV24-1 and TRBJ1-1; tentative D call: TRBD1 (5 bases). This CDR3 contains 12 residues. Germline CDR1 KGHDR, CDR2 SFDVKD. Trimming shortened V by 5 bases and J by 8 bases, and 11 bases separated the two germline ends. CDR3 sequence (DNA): TGTGCCACCAGTGGGAAGCGGGGGGAAGCTTTCTTT. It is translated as CATSGKRGEAFF.

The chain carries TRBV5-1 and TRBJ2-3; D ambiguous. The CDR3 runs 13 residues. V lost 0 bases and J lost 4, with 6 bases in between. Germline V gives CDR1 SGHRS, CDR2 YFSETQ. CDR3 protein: CASSLEPADTQYF. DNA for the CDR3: TGCGCCAGCAGCTTGGAACCAGCAGATACGCAGTATTTT.

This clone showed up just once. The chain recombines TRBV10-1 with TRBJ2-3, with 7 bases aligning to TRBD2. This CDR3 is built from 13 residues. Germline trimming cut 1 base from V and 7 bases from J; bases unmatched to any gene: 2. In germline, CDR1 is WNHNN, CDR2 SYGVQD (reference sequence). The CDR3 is CASSEWEGHTQYF. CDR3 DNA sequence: TGCGCCAGCAGTGAGTGGGAGGGCCATACGCAGTATTTT.

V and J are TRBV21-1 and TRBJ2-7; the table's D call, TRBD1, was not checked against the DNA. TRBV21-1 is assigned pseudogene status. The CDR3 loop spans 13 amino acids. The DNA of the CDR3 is TGTGCCAGCAGCAGGGACAGGGCTTACGAGCAGTACTTC. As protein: CASSRDRAYEQYF.

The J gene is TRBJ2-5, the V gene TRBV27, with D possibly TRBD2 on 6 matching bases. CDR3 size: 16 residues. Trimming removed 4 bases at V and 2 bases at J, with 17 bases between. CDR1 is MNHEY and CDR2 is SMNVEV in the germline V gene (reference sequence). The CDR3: CASSSAGWGVQETQYF. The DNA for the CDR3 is TGTGCCAGCAGTTCTGCGGGGTGGGGGGTACAAGAGACCCAGTACTTC.

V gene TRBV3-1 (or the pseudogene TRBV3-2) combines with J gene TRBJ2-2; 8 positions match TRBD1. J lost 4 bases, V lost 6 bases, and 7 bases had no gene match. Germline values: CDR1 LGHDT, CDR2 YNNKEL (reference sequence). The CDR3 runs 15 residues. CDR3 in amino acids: CASSRRQGSTGELFF. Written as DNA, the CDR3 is TGTGCCAGCAGTCGAAGACAGGGGTCCACCGGGGAGCTGTTTTTT.

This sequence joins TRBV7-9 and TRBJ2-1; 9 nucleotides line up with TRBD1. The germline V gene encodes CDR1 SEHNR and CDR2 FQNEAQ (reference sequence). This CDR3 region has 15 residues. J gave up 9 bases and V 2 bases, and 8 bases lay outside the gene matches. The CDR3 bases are TGTGCCAGCAGCTTATCGGGACAGGGTTTCTCTGAGCAGTTCTTC. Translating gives CASSLSGQGFSEQFF. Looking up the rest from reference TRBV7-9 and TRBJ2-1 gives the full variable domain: DTGVSQNPRHKITKRGQNVTFRCDPISEHNRLYWYRQTLGQGPEFLTYFQNEAQLEKSRLLSDRFSAERPKGSFSTLEIQRTEQGDSAMYLCASSLSGQGFSEQFFGPGTRLTVL.

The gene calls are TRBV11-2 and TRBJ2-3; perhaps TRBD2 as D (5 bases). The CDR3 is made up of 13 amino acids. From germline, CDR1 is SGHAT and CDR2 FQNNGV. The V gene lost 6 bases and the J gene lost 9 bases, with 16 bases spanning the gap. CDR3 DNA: TGTGCCAGCAGACCGGAGGTCACAACAACGCAGTATTTT. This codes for CASRPEVTTTQYF.

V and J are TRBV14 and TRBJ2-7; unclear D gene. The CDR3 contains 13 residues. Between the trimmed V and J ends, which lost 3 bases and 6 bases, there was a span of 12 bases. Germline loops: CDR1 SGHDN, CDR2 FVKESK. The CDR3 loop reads CASSQFLVSEQYV. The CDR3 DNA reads TGTGCCAGCAGCCAGTTTTTAGTTAGCGAGCAGTACGTC.

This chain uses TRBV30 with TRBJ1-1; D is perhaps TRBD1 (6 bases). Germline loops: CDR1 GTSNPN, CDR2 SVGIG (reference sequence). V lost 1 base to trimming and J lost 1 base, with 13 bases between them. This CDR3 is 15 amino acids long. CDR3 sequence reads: CAWSEYRAGNTEAFF. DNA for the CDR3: TGTGCCTGGAGTGAGTACAGGGCAGGGAACACTGAAGCTTTCTTT. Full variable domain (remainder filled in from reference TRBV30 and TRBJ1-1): SQTIHQWPATLVQPVGSPLSLECTVEGTSNPNLYWYRQAAGRGLQLLFYSVGIGQISSEVPQNLSASRPQDRQFILSSKKLLLSDSGFYLCAWSEYRAGNTEAFFGQGTRLTVV.

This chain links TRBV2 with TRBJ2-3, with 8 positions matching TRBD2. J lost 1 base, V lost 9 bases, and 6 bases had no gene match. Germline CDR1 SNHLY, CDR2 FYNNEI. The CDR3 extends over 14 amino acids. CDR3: CASYSGTGTDTQYF. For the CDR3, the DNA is TGTGCCAGTTATAGCGGGACGGGCACAGATACGCAGTATTTT.

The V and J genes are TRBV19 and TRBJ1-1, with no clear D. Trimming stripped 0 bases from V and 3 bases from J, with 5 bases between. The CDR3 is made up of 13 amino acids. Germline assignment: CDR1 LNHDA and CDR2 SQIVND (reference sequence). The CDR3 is CASSIDRDTEAFF. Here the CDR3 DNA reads TGTGCCAGTAGTATAGATCGTGACACTGAAGCTTTCTTT.

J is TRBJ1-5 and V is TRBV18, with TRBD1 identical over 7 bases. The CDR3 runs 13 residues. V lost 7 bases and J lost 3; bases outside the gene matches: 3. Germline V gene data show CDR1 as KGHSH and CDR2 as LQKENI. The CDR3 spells CASLQGHNQPQHF. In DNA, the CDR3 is TGTGCCAGCTTACAGGGGCACAATCAGCCCCAGCATTTT.

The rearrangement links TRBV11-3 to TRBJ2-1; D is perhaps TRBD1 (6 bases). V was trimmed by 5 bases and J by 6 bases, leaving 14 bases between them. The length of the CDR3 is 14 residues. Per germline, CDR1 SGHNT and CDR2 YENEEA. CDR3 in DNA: TGTGCCAGCAGCGGCCCCGGGACAAGCAATGAGCAGTTCTTC. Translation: CASSGPGTSNEQFF.

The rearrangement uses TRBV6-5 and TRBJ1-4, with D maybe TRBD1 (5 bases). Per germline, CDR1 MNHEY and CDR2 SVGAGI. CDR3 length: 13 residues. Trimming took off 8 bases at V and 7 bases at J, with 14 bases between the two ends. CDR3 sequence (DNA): TGTGCCAGCGTCCGGGGGGGTGGTGAAAAACTGTTTTTT. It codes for CASVRGGGEKLFF.

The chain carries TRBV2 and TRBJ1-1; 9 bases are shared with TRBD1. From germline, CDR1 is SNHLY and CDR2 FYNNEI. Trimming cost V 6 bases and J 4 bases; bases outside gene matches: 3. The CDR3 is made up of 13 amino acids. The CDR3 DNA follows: TGTGCCAGCAGGACGGACAGGGGCACTGAAGCTTTCTTT. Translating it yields CASRTDRGTEAFF. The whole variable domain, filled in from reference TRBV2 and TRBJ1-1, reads EPEVTQTPSHQVTQMGQEVILRCVPISNHLYFYWYRQILGQKVEFLVSFYNNEISEKSEIFDDQFSVERPDGSNFTLKIRSTKLEDSAMYFCASRTDRGTEAFFGQGTRLTVV.

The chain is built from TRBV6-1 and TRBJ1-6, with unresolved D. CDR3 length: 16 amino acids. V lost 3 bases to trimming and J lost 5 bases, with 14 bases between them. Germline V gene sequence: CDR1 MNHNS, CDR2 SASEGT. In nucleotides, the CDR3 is TGTGCCAGCAGTGAGCCGGTTTACTTTGATAATTCACCCCTCCACTTT. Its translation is CASSEPVYFDNSPLHF.

The chain's CDR3 is CASSPPGRGIREKLFF. DNA for the CDR3: TGTGCCAGCAGCCCCCCAGGGCGGGGGATTCGCGAAAAACTGTTTTTT. The rearrangement joins TRBV7-8 to TRBJ1-4; D perhaps matches TRBD1 (5 bases). From germline, CDR1 is SGHVS and CDR2 FQNEAQ. The CDR3 runs 16 residues. The V end was cut by 5 bases, the J end by 8 bases, with 21 bases between.

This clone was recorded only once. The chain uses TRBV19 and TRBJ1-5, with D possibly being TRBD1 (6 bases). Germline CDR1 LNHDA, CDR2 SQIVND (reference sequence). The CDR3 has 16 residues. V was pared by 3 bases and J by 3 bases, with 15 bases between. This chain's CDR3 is CASSIGQTAVNQPQHF. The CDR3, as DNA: TGTGCCAGTAGTATCGGACAGACAGCCGTCAATCAGCCCCAGCATTTT.

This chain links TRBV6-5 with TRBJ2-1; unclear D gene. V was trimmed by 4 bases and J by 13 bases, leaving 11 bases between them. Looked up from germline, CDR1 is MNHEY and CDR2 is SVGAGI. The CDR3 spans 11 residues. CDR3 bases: TGTGCCAGCAGTTTAGCCACAATCCAGTTCTTC. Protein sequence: CASSLATIQFF.

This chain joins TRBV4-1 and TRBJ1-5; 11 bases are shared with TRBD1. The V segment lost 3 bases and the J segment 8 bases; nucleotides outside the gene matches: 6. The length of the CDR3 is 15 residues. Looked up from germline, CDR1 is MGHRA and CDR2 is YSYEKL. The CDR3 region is CASSQRDRGIEPQHF. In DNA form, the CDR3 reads TGCGCCAGCAGCCAGAGGGACAGGGGGATTGAGCCCCAGCATTTT.

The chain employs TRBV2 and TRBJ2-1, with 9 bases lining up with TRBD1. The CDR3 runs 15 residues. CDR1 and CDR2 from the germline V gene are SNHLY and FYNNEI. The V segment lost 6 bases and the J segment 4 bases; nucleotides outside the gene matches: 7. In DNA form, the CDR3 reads TGTGCCAGCAGCGGGGGGACAGGGAGTTACAATGAGCAGTTCTTC. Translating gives CASSGGTGSYNEQFF.

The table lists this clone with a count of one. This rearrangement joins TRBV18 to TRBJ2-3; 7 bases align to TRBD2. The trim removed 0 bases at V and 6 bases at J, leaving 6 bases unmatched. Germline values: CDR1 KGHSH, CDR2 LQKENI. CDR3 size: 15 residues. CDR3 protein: CASSPPSRRGDTQYF. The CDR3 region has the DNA TGTGCCAGCTCACCACCTTCCCGGCGGGGGGATACGCAGTATTTT.

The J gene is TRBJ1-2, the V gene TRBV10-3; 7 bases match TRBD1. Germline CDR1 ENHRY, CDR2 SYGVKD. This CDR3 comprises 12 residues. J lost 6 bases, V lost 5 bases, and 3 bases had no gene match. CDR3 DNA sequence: TGTGCCATCAGTCGGGACAGTCATGGCTACACCTTC. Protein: CAISRDSHGYTF.

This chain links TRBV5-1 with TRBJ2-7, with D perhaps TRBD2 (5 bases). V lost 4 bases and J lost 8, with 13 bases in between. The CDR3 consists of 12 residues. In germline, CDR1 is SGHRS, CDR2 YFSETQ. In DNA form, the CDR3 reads TGCGCCAGCAGCCCCCTTGAGGGCCAGCAGTACTTC. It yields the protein CASSPLEGQQYF.

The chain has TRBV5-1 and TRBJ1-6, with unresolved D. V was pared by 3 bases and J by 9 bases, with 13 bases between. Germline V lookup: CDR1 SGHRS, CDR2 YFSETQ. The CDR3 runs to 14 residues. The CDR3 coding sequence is TGCGCCAGCAGCTCCTCAACCGGCGGTTCACCCCTCCACTTT. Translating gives CASSSSTGGSPLHF.